These 22 T cell receptor beta chains originate from one sample sequenced in a study of blood T cell repertoires in COVID-19. The data were produced by immunoSEQ multiplex PCR, yet TCRdb's version contains in-frame clones alone and is incomplete. The sample records about 200,000 clones, more than 70% being singletons. The specimen sequenced was PBMCs or T cells enriched from blood (not recorded which). These receptors all come from a man in his forties or fifties with acute COVID-19.

J is TRBJ2-7 and V is TRBV4-1; tentatively, D is TRBD2 (5 bases). V gave up 6 bases and J gave up 0 bases, with 9 bases separating them. The germline CDR1 and CDR2 sequences are MGHRA and YSYEKL. The length of the CDR3 is 13 residues. Here the CDR3 DNA reads TGCGCCAGCAGTGGTGGGAGCTCCTACGAGCAGTACTTC. As protein: CASSGGSSYEQYF.

This sequence joins TRBV1 and TRBJ2-1; the tabulated D call, TRBD2, remains unverified against the DNA. TRBV1 counts as a pseudogene. The length of the CDR3 is 18 residues. The CDR3 sequence is CTSSPSLISRRFYNEQFF. Here the CDR3 DNA reads TGCACCAGCAGCCCATCCCTTATTAGTCGGAGGTTCTACAATGAGCAGTTCTTC.

The chain has TRBV7-3 and TRBJ2-5, with 9 bases fitting TRBD2. Germline CDR1 SGHTA, CDR2 FQGTGA. Losses at the gene ends were 3 bases for V and 5 bases for J; bases not matched to a gene: 7. The CDR3 totals 15 residues. CDR3 amino acids: CASSLDTSGWETQYF. The CDR3 DNA reads as TGTGCCAGCAGCTTGGATACTAGCGGGTGGGAGACCCAGTACTTC.

V and J are TRBV7-3 and TRBJ2-1, with 10 bases fitting TRBD1. The CDR3 covers 13 residues. Germline trimming cut 4 bases from V and 8 bases from J; bases unmatched to any gene: 2. CDR1 is SGHTA, CDR2 FQGTGA, per germline. The CDR3 sequence: CASSSDRGYEQFF. In DNA form, the CDR3 reads TGTGCCAGCAGCTCGGACAGGGGGTATGAGCAGTTCTTC.

This clone appeared a single time. The CDR3 region has the DNA TGCGCCAGCAGCTTGGAAGGGGGCACCGGGGAGCTGTTTTTT. Translating gives CASSLEGGTGELFF. The rearrangement links TRBV5-1 to TRBJ2-2; D perhaps matches TRBD1 (6 bases). Germline-derived CDR1 and CDR2 are SGHRS and YFSETQ. V was trimmed by 0 bases and J by 4 bases, leaving 7 bases between them. This CDR3 has 14 amino acids.

This chain connects TRBV7-2 to TRBJ2-3; D unclear. The germline V gene has CDR1 SGHTA and CDR2 FQGNSA. V lost 3 bases and J lost 2, with 12 bases in between. CDR3 size: 15 residues. In DNA, the CDR3 is TGTGCCAGCAGCTTTCAGCGCGGTACCACAGATACGCAGTATTTT. As protein: CASSFQRGTTDTQYF.

The chain joins TRBV24-1 to TRBJ2-3; the D gene is possibly TRBD2 (6 bases). V was shortened by 5 bases and J by 2 bases, with 13 bases between the two germline ends. The germline CDR1 and CDR2 sequences are KGHDR and SFDVKD. The CDR3 length is 15 residues. CDR3 residues: CATSGWRADTDTQYF. CDR3 DNA: TGTGCCACCAGTGGGTGGAGGGCCGACACAGATACGCAGTATTTT.

The chain uses TRBV6-4 and TRBJ1-2; D unresolved. The CDR3 sequence is 14 residues long. Per the germline V gene, CDR1 is MRHNA and CDR2 is SNTAGT. Trimming cost V 0 bases and J 7 bases, with 12 bases left between them. The CDR3 is CASSDSWGGGGYTF. The CDR3, as DNA: TGTGCCAGCAGTGACTCTTGGGGAGGAGGTGGCTACACCTTC.

The chain combines TRBV7-4 with TRBJ2-7; tentatively, D is TRBD1 (9 bases). The CDR3 sequence is 18 residues long. V was clipped by 7 bases and J by 2 bases, with 27 bases between them. Looked up from germline, CDR1 is SGHVT and CDR2 is SQSDAQ. Here the CDR3 DNA reads TGTGCCAGCACCACAGGGGGCAGAAGCGGGAGTGGCCCCTACGAGCAGTACTTC. It yields the protein CASTTGGRSGSGPYEQYF. The whole variable domain, filled in from reference TRBV7-4 and TRBJ2-7, reads GAGVSQSPRYKVAKRGRDVALRCDSISGHVTLYWYRQTLGQGSEVLTYSQSDAQRDKSGRPSGRFSAERPERSVSTLKIQRTEQGDSAVYLCASTTGGRSGSGPYEQYFGPGTRLTVT.

In its sample, this clone was seen a few times. V is TRBV6-4 and J is TRBJ1-5; the D gene is possibly TRBD1 (5 bases). Trimming removed 5 bases from V and 2 bases from J, with 10 bases in between. Germline V gene data show CDR1 as MRHNA and CDR2 as SNTAGT. This CDR3 is 14 amino acids long. The CDR3 DNA sequence: TGTGCCAGCAGTCCTGAAGGGGGCAATCAGCCCCAGCATTTT. Its translation is CASSPEGGNQPQHF.

The chain combines TRBV3-1 (or the pseudogene TRBV3-2) with TRBJ2-2; 9 bases match TRBD1. After removal of 5 bases from V and 5 bases from J, the junction contained 12 bases not matched to a gene. This CDR3 region has 17 residues. The germline V gene encodes CDR1 LGHDT and CDR2 YNNKEL (reference sequence). The CDR3, as DNA: TGTGCCAGCAGCAACCTACAGGGGGCGCTACGGACCGGGGAGCTGTTTTTT. As protein: CASSNLQGALRTGELFF.

The CDR3 reads CASRNSIFSIEGGLYNEQFF. CDR3 DNA sequence: TGCGCCAGCAGAAACAGCATCTTTTCCATAGAAGGGGGCTTATACAATGAGCAGTTCTTC. The rearrangement joins TRBV10-1 to TRBJ2-1; 7 positions agree with TRBD1. V lost 6 bases to trimming and J lost 4 bases; unmatched junction nucleotides: 24. This CDR3 spans 20 amino acids. CDR1 WNHNN and CDR2 SYGVQD come from the germline V gene (reference sequence).

The gene calls are TRBV25-1 and TRBJ2-7; the match to TRBD2 covers 10 bases. CDR3 size: 14 residues. The germline V gene encodes CDR1 MGHDK and CDR2 SYGVNS. The V gene end was trimmed by 8 bases and the J gene end by 0 bases; junction bases not matched to a gene: 4. The CDR3 spells CASYGLADSYEQYF. The CDR3 DNA sequence: TGTGCCAGCTACGGACTAGCGGACTCCTACGAGCAGTACTTC.

J is TRBJ1-6 and V is TRBV7-9, with 7 bases aligning to TRBD1. V lost 3 bases and J lost 9; bases outside the gene matches: 5. The CDR3 covers 14 residues. Germline loops: CDR1 SEHNR, CDR2 FQNEAQ (reference sequence). Here the CDR3 reads CASSFNRGISPLHF. The CDR3 bases are TGTGCCAGCAGCTTTAACAGGGGTATTTCACCCCTCCACTTT.

This chain links TRBV11-2 with TRBJ1-2; 10 bases match TRBD1. V was clipped by 4 bases and J by 7 bases; unmatched bases: 9. CDR3 length equals 15 residues. Germline loops: CDR1 SGHAT, CDR2 FQNNGV. Here the CDR3 DNA reads TGTGCCAGCAGCTCTTCCGACAGGGGGCGGAGTGGCTACACCTTC. Translated, it gives CASSSSDRGRSGYTF.

The rearrangement uses TRBV15 and TRBJ1-1; 9 nucleotides align to TRBD1. Losses at the gene ends were 3 bases for V and 10 bases for J; bases not matched to a gene: 6. The CDR3 length is 13 residues. The germline V gene encodes CDR1 LNHNV and CDR2 YYDKDF (reference sequence). The CDR3 here is CATSRDRGNGAFF. The CDR3 DNA follows: TGTGCCACCAGCAGGGACAGGGGTAACGGAGCTTTCTTT.

The V gene is TRBV2, the J gene TRBJ2-1; D gene unclear. The germline gives CDR1 SNHLY, CDR2 FYNNEI. The CDR3 totals 13 residues. V lost 8 bases, J lost 7 bases, and 15 bases lay in between. The CDR3 reads CASHILTTNEQFF. Written as DNA, the CDR3 is TGTGCCAGCCATATCCTCACGACTAATGAGCAGTTCTTC. The variable domain in full, completed from reference TRBV2 and TRBJ2-1, reads EPEVTQTPSHQVTQMGQEVILRCVPISNHLYFYWYRQILGQKVEFLVSFYNNEISEKSEIFDDQFSVERPDGSNFTLKIRSTKLEDSAMYFCASHILTTNEQFFGPGTRLTVL.

The chain uses TRBV19 and TRBJ1-5; a possible D gene is TRBD1 (6 bases). The CDR3 length is 15 residues. CDR1 LNHDA and CDR2 SQIVND come from the germline V gene (reference sequence). Trimming left V 7 bases short and J 4 bases short, with 17 bases between. CDR3: CASIQPSTGNQPQHF. As DNA, the CDR3 is TGTGCCAGTATCCAACCATCCACAGGGAATCAGCCCCAGCATTTT.

This clone was observed a few times. This chain links TRBV2 with TRBJ1-2; 7 bases are a match to TRBD1. CDR1 and CDR2 (germline): SNHLY, FYNNEI. CDR3 length equals 14 residues. The V and J ends lost 5 bases and 5 bases, in that order; junction bases with no gene match: 8. DNA of the CDR3: TGTGCCAGCAGTTCGACAGGGCTCGCTTATGGCTACACCTTC. Translating gives CASSSTGLAYGYTF.

This chain joins TRBV5-4 and TRBJ2-7; the match to TRBD2 covers 8 bases. The CDR3 is made up of 15 amino acids. With 1 base clipped from V and 3 bases from J, the junction kept 6 bases outside the gene matches. Germline-derived CDR1 and CDR2 are SGHNT and YYREEE (reference sequence). CDR3 DNA sequence: TGTGCCAGCAGCTTGCGTGGCGGGACTAGCTACGAGCAGTACTTC. It specifies CASSLRGGTSYEQYF.

CDR3 sequence reads: CASSQPGTGNSPLHF. The CDR3 coding sequence is TGCGCCAGCAGTCAACCCGGGACAGGGAATTCACCCCTCCACTTT. The rearrangement links TRBV23-1 to TRBJ1-6; 9 nucleotides line up with TRBD1. TRBV23-1 is placed among ORFs of uncertain function. This CDR3 comprises 15 residues. The junction had 3 bases not matched to a gene; V was cut back by 2 bases and J by 7 bases.

The chain links TRBV7-6 to TRBJ1-3; 8 bases map to TRBD1. This CDR3 comprises 15 residues. Germline values: CDR1 SGHVS, CDR2 FNYEAQ. The trim removed 5 bases at V and 1 base at J, leaving 4 bases unmatched. The CDR3 DNA follows: TGTGCCAGCAGCCCTCGGACAGGGTCTGGAAACACCATATATTTT. This codes for CASSPRTGSGNTIYF.